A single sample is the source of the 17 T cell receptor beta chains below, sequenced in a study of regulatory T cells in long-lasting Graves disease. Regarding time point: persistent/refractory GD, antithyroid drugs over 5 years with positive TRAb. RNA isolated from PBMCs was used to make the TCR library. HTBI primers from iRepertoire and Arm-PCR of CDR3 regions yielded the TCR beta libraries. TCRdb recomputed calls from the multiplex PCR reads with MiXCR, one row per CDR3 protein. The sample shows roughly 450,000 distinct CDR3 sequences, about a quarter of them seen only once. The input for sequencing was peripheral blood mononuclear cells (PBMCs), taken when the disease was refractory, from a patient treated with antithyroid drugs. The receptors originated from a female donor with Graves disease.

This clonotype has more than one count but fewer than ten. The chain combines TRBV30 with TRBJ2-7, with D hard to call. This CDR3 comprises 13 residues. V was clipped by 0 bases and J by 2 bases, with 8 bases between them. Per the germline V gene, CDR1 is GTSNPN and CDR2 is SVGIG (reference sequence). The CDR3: CAWSVDTAYEQYF. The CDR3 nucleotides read TGTGCCTGGAGTGTAGACACGGCCTACGAGCAGTACTTC.

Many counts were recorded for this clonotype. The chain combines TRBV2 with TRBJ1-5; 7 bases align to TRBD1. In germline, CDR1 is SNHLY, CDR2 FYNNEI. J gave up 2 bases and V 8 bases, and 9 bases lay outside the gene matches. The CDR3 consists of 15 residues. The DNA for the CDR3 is TGTGCCAGCGGGCTGACAGGGCAGGGCAATCAGCCCCAGCATTTT. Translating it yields CASGLTGQGNQPQHF. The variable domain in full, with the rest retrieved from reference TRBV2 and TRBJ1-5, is EPEVTQTPSHQVTQMGQEVILRCVPISNHLYFYWYRQILGQKVEFLVSFYNNEISEKSEIFDDQFSVERPDGSNFTLKIRSTKLEDSAMYFCASGLTGQGNQPQHFGDGTRLSIL.

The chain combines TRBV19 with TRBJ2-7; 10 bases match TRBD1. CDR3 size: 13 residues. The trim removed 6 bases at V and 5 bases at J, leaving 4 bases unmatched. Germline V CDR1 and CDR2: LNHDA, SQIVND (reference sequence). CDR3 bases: TGTGCCAGTAGGGGACAGGGGTTGAACGAGCAGTACTTC. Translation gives CASRGQGLNEQYF. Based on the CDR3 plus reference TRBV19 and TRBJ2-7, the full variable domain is DGGITQSPKYLFRKEGQNVTLSCEQNLNHDAMYWYRQDPGQGLRLIYYSQIVNDFQKGDIAEGYSVSREKKESFPLTVTSAQKNPTAFYLCASRGQGLNEQYFGPGTRLTVT.

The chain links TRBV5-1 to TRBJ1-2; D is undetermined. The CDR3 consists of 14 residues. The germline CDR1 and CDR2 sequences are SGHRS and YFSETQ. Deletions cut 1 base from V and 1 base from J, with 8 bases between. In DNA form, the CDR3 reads TGCGCCAGCAGCTTGTATGGGGATAACTATGGCTACACCTTC. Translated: CASSLYGDNYGYTF.

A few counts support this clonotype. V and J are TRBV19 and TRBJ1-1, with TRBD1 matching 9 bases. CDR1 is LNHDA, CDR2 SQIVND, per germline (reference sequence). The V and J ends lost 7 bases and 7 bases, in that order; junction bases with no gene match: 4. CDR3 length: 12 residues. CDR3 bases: TGTGCCAGTACCCGGACAGGGGTTGAAGCTTTCTTT. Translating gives CASTRTGVEAFF.

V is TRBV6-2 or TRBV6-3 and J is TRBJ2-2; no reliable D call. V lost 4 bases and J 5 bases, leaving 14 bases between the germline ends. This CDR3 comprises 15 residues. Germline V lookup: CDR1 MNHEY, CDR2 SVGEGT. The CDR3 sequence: CASSWGSFWTGELFF. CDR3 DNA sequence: TGTGCCAGCAGTTGGGGAAGTTTTTGGACCGGGGAGCTGTTTTTT.

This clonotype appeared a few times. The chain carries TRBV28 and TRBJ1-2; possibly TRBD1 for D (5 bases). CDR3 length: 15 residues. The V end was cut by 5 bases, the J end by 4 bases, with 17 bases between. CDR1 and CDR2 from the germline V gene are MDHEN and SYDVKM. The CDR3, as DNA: TGTGCCAGCAGTCCCCGGGACCGACACTCCTATGGCTACACCTTC. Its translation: CASSPRDRHSYGYTF.

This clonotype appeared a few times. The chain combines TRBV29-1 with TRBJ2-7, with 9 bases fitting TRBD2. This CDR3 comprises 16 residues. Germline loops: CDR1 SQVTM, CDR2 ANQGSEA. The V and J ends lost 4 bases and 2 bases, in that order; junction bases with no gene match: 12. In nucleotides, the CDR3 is TGCAGCGTTGCAGCGGGAGGAAGTCCGGGGACCTACGAGCAGTACTTC. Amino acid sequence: CSVAAGGSPGTYEQYF.

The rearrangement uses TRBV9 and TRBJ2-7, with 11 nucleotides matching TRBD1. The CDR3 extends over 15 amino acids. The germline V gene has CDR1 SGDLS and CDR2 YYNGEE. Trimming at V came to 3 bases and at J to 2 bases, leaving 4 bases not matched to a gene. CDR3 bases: TGTGCCAGCAGCGACGGGGACAGGGGGACCTACGAGCAGTACTTC. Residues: CASSDGDRGTYEQYF. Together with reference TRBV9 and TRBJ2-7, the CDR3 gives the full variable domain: DSGVTQTPKHLITATGQRVTLRCSPRSGDLSVYWYQQSLDQGLQFLIQYYNGEERAKGNILERFSAQQFPDLHSELNLSSLELGDSALYFCASSDGDRGTYEQYFGPGTRLTVT.

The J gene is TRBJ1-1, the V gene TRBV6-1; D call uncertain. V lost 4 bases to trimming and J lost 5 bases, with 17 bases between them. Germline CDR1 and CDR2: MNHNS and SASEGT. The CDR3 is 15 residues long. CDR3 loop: CASSGIVTDATEAFF. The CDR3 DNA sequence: TGTGCCAGCAGTGGAATTGTTACAGACGCTACTGAAGCTTTCTTT.

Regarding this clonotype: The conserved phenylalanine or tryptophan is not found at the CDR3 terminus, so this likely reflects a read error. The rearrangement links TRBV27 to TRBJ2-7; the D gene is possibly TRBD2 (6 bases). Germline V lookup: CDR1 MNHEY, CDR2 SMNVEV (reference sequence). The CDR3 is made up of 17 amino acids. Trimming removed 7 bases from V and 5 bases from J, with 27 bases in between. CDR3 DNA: TGTGCCAGCAACCCACGGGGCGGGGAGGCCTTTTCCCACGAGCAGTACCTC. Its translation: CASNPRGGEAFSHEQYL.

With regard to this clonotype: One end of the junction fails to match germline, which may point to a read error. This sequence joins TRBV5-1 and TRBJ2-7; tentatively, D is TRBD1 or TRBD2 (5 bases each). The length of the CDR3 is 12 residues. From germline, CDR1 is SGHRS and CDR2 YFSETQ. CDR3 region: CASSPMGTEQYF. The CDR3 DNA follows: TGTGCCAGCAGCCCTATGGGGACCGAGCAGTACTTC.

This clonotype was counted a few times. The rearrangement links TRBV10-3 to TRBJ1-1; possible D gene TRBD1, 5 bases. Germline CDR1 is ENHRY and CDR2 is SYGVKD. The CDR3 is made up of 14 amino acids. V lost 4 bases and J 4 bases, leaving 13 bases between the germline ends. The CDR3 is CAISGGQGGTEAFF. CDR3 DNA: TGTGCCATCAGTGGAGGTCAGGGTGGCACTGAAGCTTTCTTT.

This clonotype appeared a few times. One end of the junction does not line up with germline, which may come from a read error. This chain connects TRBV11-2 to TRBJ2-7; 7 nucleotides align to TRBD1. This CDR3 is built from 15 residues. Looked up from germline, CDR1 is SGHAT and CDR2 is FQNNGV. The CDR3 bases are TGCGCCAGCAGCCAGGGGACAGCCCCATCCTACGAGCAGTACTTC. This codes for CASSQGTAPSYEQYF.

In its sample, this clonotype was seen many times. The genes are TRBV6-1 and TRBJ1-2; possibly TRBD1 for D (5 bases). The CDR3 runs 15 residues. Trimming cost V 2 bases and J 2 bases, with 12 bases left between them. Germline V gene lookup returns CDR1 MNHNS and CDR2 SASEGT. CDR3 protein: CASSETRGGNYGYTF. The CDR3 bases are TGTGCCAGCAGTGAAACTCGGGGCGGCAACTATGGCTACACCTTC.

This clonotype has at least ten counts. CDR3 sequence reads: CASSSDRVQPQHF. In nucleotides, the CDR3 is TGTGCCAGCAGCTCCGACAGGGTTCAGCCCCAGCATTTT. The chain joins TRBV7-2 to TRBJ1-5; TRBD1 agrees at 7 bases. Unmatched junction bases numbered 3, after V lost 4 bases and J lost 6 bases. Germline assignment: CDR1 SGHTA and CDR2 FQGNSA. The CDR3 sequence is 13 residues long.

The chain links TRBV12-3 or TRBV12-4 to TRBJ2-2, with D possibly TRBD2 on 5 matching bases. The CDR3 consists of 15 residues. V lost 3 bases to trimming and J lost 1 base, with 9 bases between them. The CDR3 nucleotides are TGTGCCAGCAGTTTGCGGGCGGGGAACACCGGGGAGCTGTTTTTT. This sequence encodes CASSLRAGNTGELFF.